Listed below are T cell receptor beta chains from one sample, sequenced in a study of regulatory T cells in long-lasting Graves disease. One entry per CDR3 protein results from TCRdb running MiXCR on the multiplex PCR reads. The sample has nearly 350,000 distinct CDR3 sequences; about 20% are singletons. The input for sequencing was peripheral blood mononuclear cells (PBMCs), taken when the disease was refractory, from a patient treated with antithyroid drugs. These receptors were collected from a female donor with Graves disease. Both conserved end residues are part of each CDR3. A D gene is named only where the DNA matches it firmly. Clone size appears in some rows only: once, few, many, or a class for an expanded clone.

clone_size	v_call	d_call	j_call	cdr3_nt	cdr3_aa
NA	TRBV7-7	NA	TRBJ2-5	TGTGCTAGCAGCTTAGCGCTGGGGGCCGGTCGGGAGACCCAGTACTTC	CASSLALGAGRETQYF
many	TRBV12-3/TRBV12-4	NA	TRBJ2-7	TGTGCCAGCAGTTTAGCCGGAGGTCACGAGCAGTACTTC	CASSLAGGHEQYF
many	TRBV24-1	TRBD2	TRBJ2-2	TGTGCCACCAGTGATTTGGGACTAGGGGACACCGGGGAGCTGTTTTTT	CATSDLGLGDTGELFF
many	TRBV25-1	NA	TRBJ2-7	TGTGCCAGCAGTGACCGTGGGGCAGGGGAGTACGAGCAGTACTTC	CASSDRGAGEYEQYF
NA	TRBV19	TRBD1	TRBJ1-5	TGTGCCAGTAGGGGACAGGGTGAGTGGAGGACCAATCAGCCCCAGCATTTT	CASRGQGEWRTNQPQHF
few	TRBV10-2	TRBD1	TRBJ2-7	TGCGCCAGCAGTGAGCCGGGGACAGGGACCAACGAGCAGTACTTC	CASSEPGTGTNEQYF
NA	TRBV28	NA	TRBJ2-2	TGTGCCAGCCTGCAGACTAACACCGGGGAGCTGTTTTTT	CASLQTNTGELFF
NA	TRBV5-4	NA	TRBJ1-1	TGTGCCAGCAGCTTGGCGGGGAGGGTTCGGTCTGAAGCTTTCTTT	CASSLAGRVRSEAFF
many	TRBV5-1	NA	TRBJ1-2	TGCGCCAGCAGCTTGGGATCCGGACAGATCTATGGCTACACCTTC	CASSLGSGQIYGYTF
NA	TRBV6-5	NA	TRBJ2-3	TGTGCCAGCAGTTACGTCCGGGGGAGCACAGATACGCAGTATTTT	CASSYVRGSTDTQYF
many	TRBV12-3/TRBV12-4	NA	TRBJ2-7	TGTGCCAGCAGTAACAGGGAGAGTCCCTACGAGCAGTACTTC	CASSNRESPYEQYF
NA	TRBV7-2	NA	TRBJ2-5	TGTGCCAGCAGCCCTCCGACTGGGGGACGAACCCAGTACTTC	CASSPPTGGRTQYF
many	TRBV3-1	NA	TRBJ2-5	TGTGCCAGCAGCCAAGGCGGGACAGAACAAGAGACCCAGTACTTC	CASSQGGTEQETQYF
NA	TRBV3-1	NA	TRBJ2-7	TGTGCCAGCAGCCAGGACGGACTGGTTTACGAGCAGTACTTC	CASSQDGLVYEQYF
NA	TRBV4-1	NA	TRBJ1-1	TGCGCCAGCAGCCAAGATTGGGCACCTTTGAACACTGAAGCTTTCTTT	CASSQDWAPLNTEAFF
many	TRBV7-2	NA	TRBJ1-3	TGTGCCAGCAGCCCTCAGACAGGTCTTAGCTACACCATATATTTT	CASSPQTGLSYTIYF
NA	TRBV6-1	NA	TRBJ2-7	TGTGTCAGCAACGGCGGATCCTACGAGCAGTACTTC	CVSNGGSYEQYF
many	TRBV20-1	NA	TRBJ2-5	TGCAGTGCGTCCCCAGACACAGCGTACCAAGAGACCCAGTACTTC	CSASPDTAYQETQYF
NA	TRBV18	NA	TRBJ2-3	TGTGCCAGCTCACCACAATCCCCGGACATTAGCACAGATACGCAGTATTTT	CASSPQSPDISTDTQYF
many	TRBV11-2	NA	TRBJ1-2	TGTGCCAGCAGCTTAGTAGGGATTGACTATGGCTACACCTTC	CASSLVGIDYGYTF
NA	TRBV12-3/TRBV12-4	NA	TRBJ1-3	TGTGCCAGCAGTCCCAGGGACACTGGAAACACCATATATTTT	CASSPRDTGNTIYF
many	TRBV12-3/TRBV12-4	NA	TRBJ1-4	TGTGCCAGCAGTTCCGGCGCGGGAGGGCTCGAAAAACTGTTTTTT	CASSSGAGGLEKLFF
many	TRBV24-1	NA	TRBJ2-6	TGTGCCACCAGTGCTCCCTCTGGGGCCAACGTCCTGACTTTC	CATSAPSGANVLTF
few	TRBV10-2	NA	TRBJ1-4	TGCGCCAGCAGTTACAGCGGGAAGGAAAAACTGTTTTTT	CASSYSGKEKLFF
NA	TRBV20-1	TRBD2	TRBJ2-5	TGCAGTGCCGAGGGGCGGGAGCTCGAGACCCAGTACTTC	CSAEGRELETQYF
NA	TRBV20-1	TRBD2	TRBJ2-7	TGCAGTGCGCGGACTAGCGGGGCCAGGTACGGCGAGCAGTACTTC	CSARTSGARYGEQYF
few	TRBV29-1	TRBD2	TRBJ2-7	TGCAGCGTTGATAGGGGGACTAGCGGGAACGAGCAGTACTTC	CSVDRGTSGNEQYF
NA	TRBV20-1	NA	TRBJ1-6	TGCAGTGCTAGGATACGGTATTCCAGGGACGAATCACCCCTCCACTTT	CSARIRYSRDESPLHF
NA	TRBV9	TRBD1	TRBJ2-2	TGTGCCAGCAGCGTCGGACAGGTGGGCACCGGGGAGCTGTTTTTT	CASSVGQVGTGELFF
NA	TRBV7-2	TRBD2	TRBJ2-7	TGTGCCAGCAGCATCCTTAGCGGGAGGGCCGAGCAGTACTTC	CASSILSGRAEQYF
NA	TRBV20-1	TRBD1	TRBJ1-2	TGCAGTGCTGGTGGGACAGCCGAAAATACCTATGGCTACACCTTC	CSAGGTAENTYGYTF
NA	TRBV18	TRBD1	TRBJ1-2	TGTGCCAGCTCACCGGTTACAGGGGATGATGGCTACACCTTC	CASSPVTGDDGYTF
NA	TRBV3-2	NA	TRBJ2-7	TGTGCCAGCAGCCAAGGAAGGGGAATATACGAGCAGTACTTC	CASSQGRGIYEQYF
NA	TRBV6-1	NA	TRBJ2-1	TGTGCCAGCAGTGACCTACTAGGTAATGAGCAGTTCTTC	CASSDLLGNEQFF
few	TRBV9	NA	TRBJ2-4	TGTGCCAGCAGCAGAACCCCGGGGGAAATTGAATACTTC	CASSRTPGEIEYF
few	TRBV2	TRBD1	TRBJ2-1	TGTGCCACCACTGGACAGGGGGCGTCTATTGAGCAGTTCTTC	CATTGQGASIEQFF
many	TRBV7-2	TRBD1	TRBJ2-7	TGTGCCAGCAGCCTAGACAGGGCCTACGAGCAGTACTTC	CASSLDRAYEQYF
many	TRBV3-1	NA	TRBJ1-1	TGTGCCAGCAGCCGTCAAGCGAACACTGAAGCTTTCTTT	CASSRQANTEAFF
NA	TRBV11-2	NA	TRBJ2-2	TGTGCCAGCAGCTCTTGGGTGTTGGGCACCGGGGAGCTGTTTTTT	CASSSWVLGTGELFF
NA	TRBV4-3	TRBD1	TRBJ1-2	TGCGCCAGCAGCCAAGCTCGACAGGGGGTGTATGGCTACACCTTC	CASSQARQGVYGYTF
many	TRBV29-1	NA	TRBJ2-5	TGCAGCGTTGCGCTTCGACAGACCCAAGAGACCCAGTACTTC	CSVALRQTQETQYF
many	TRBV7-2	NA	TRBJ2-5	TGTGCCAGCAGCTTAGCCCGACAGGACGAAGAGACCCAGTACTTC	CASSLARQDEETQYF
many	TRBV28	TRBD1	TRBJ1-1	TGTGCCAGCAGTTTATTAATAGCAGGGGGCGGTGAAGCTTTCTTT	CASSLLIAGGGEAFF
many	TRBV28	TRBD2	TRBJ2-5	TGTGCCAGCAGTCTCCGACTAGCGGGAAGGTTATTGGAGACCCAGTACTTC	CASSLRLAGRLLETQYF
few	TRBV19	NA	TRBJ2-7	TGTGCCAGTAGTACCAGTGACGGAGCCTACGAGCAGTACTTC	CASSTSDGAYEQYF
many	TRBV28	TRBD1	TRBJ2-5	TGTGCCAGCAGTCCGAACAGGGGAAAAAAAGAGACCCAGTACTTC	CASSPNRGKKETQYF
NA	TRBV18	TRBD2	TRBJ2-3	TGTGCCAGCTCACCTACAGCGGGAGTTACAGATACGCAGTATTTT	CASSPTAGVTDTQYF
many	TRBV24-1	NA	TRBJ1-2	TGTGCCACCAGTGACCACAGGAGGTTCGGCTATGGCTACACCTTC	CATSDHRRFGYGYTF
many	TRBV2	NA	TRBJ1-5	TGTGCCAGCACTGGGAGCGGGGGAAATCAGCCCCAGCATTTT	CASTGSGGNQPQHF
NA	TRBV28	TRBD1	TRBJ1-2	TGTGCCAGCAGTTTAGAGGACAGGGTTTATGGCTACACCTTC	CASSLEDRVYGYTF
NA	TRBV27	NA	TRBJ2-7	TGTGCCAGCAGTTTTGGGGGGGGCCGCGAGCAGTACTTC	CASSFGGGREQYF
many	TRBV5-1	TRBD1	TRBJ1-2	TGCGCCAGCAGCTTGACAGGGGAATGGGAAGGCTACACCTTC	CASSLTGEWEGYTF
NA	TRBV19	TRBD1	TRBJ1-2	TGTGCCAGTAGGGGGCCGGGACAGGCCTCTTTTAACTATGGCTACACCTTC	CASRGPGQASFNYGYTF
many	TRBV2	TRBD1	TRBJ1-5	TGTGCCAGCAGAGGCCTCCCGGGGTCCAGGACAGGTCCCCAGCATTTT	CASRGLPGSRTGPQHF
once	TRBV12-3/TRBV12-4	NA	TRBJ2-6	TGTGCCATCAGGTCCACAGGGAACTCTGGGGCCAACGTCCTGACTTTC	CAIRSTGNSGANVLTF
many	TRBV12-3/TRBV12-4	NA	TRBJ2-2	TGTGCCAGCAGTTTACAGGGTTTCACCGGGGAGCTGTTTTTT	CASSLQGFTGELFF
NA	TRBV13	NA	TRBJ2-3	TGCGCCAGCAGCTTGGGCCAGCGTGTTAGCACAGATACGCAGTATTTT	CASSLGQRVSTDTQYF
few	TRBV24-1	NA	TRBJ1-5	TGTGCCACCAGTGCCGGGGGGGGCTCTACCTATCAGCCCCAGCATTTT	CATSAGGGSTYQPQHF
few	TRBV5-1	TRBD2	TRBJ2-7	TGCGCCAGCAGCCTGAGACTAGCGGCAGGAAACGAGCAGTACTTC	CASSLRLAAGNEQYF
NA	TRBV19	NA	TRBJ1-3	TGTGCCAGTACCCCGAGGGGATCCGGAAACACCATATATTTT	CASTPRGSGNTIYF